Included here is one T cell receptor (beta chain) sequence, with context. No antigen is known for it. No clone much larger than this one lies a single base away; base qualities are absent. Library construction relied on the immunoSEQ multiplex PCR assay. This is the immuneACCESS table as TCRdb keeps it, with only in-frame sequences that have V and J called. A part of the clones is gone; compared with another copy, unresolved V genes explain less than half, and the rest is unexplained. This sample has approximately 97,000 clones in its table, and approximately 83% of those were observed once. The top ten clones comprise around 0.8% of the sample. This record comes from a study of radiotherapy plus CTLA-4 blockade in lung cancer (dated by TCRdb to 2016 to 2019). Concerning the study at large: Objective responses were observed in about a sixth of enrolled patients, and disease control was achieved in 31%. What the research found in general, with its limitations: The strongest predictors of response, as reported, were early dynamic changes in blood T cell clones along with a rise in serum interferon-beta after radiation. TCR clones derived from tumors expanded in peripheral blood after treatment with radiotherapy and ipilimumab.

Focal radiation therapy combined with CTLA-4 blockade (ipilimumab) was tested in patients with chemo-refractory metastatic non-small-cell lung cancer. The sequence was collected from a human donor with non-small cell lung cancer who had stable disease on radiotherapy plus ipilimumab. The source material was peripheral blood, sampled from a patient treated with radiotherapy plus ipilimumab.

This receptor has the CDR3 CASSFRDRGYYGYTF. The nucleotide sequence is TGTGCCAGCAGCTTCCGGGACAGGGGATACTATGGCTACACCTTC. The chain links TRBV5-4 with TRBJ1-2; TRBD1 matches 10 bases in the middle. Measured from the cysteine to the phenylalanine, the CDR3 is 15 residues long. The sequence is cut down to CDR3 DNA, 45 bases in frame from base 1. From a lookup of the germline V gene (reference sequence), CDR1 and CDR2 are SGHNT and YYREEE. Here V drops 2 bases and J drops 3 bases, and the junction holds 4 bases not matched to any gene.